Below, 4 T cell receptor beta chains from the same sample are listed, as sequenced in a study of OX40 agonist ivuxolimab in advanced cancers. The method was immunoSEQ multiplex PCR; TCRdb's version includes in-frame clones alone and lacks a portion of them. This table has about 65,000 clones, around 90% appearing once. The specimen comprised CD4+ or CD8+ T cells sorted from blood, sampled in a trial of the OX40 agonist ivuxolimab. These receptor sequences come from an adult with an advanced solid tumor such as melanoma, head and neck, liver or kidney cancer.

The chain couples TRBV7-2 to TRBJ2-5, with D possibly being TRBD1 (5 bases). The V end was cut by 6 bases, the J end by 2 bases, with 10 bases between. The CDR3 contains 13 residues. From germline, CDR1 is SGHTA and CDR2 FQGNSA. Here the CDR3 reads CASRLTVQETQYF. In DNA form, the CDR3 reads TGTGCCAGCAGGTTGACAGTTCAAGAGACCCAGTACTTC.

The V call is TRBV7-2, the J call TRBJ1-2; no reliable D call. Germline loops: CDR1 SGHTA, CDR2 FQGNSA. This CDR3 spans 14 amino acids. With 2 bases removed from V and 2 bases from J, the gap between germline ends came to 9 bases. The CDR3 reads CASSLLGVNYGYTF. The CDR3 nucleotides are TGTGCCAGCAGCTTATTAGGTGTGAACTATGGCTACACCTTC. The variable domain in full, with the rest retrieved from reference TRBV7-2 and TRBJ1-2, is GAGVSQSPSNKVTEKGKDVELRCDPISGHTALYWYRQSLGQGLEFLIYFQGNSAPDKSGLPSDRFSAERTGGSVSTLTIQRTQQEDSAVYLCASSLLGVNYGYTFGSGTRLTVV.

The chain carries TRBV2 and TRBJ1-4; 7 bases align to TRBD1. Germline CDR1 is SNHLY and CDR2 is FYNNEI. V dropped 6 bases and J dropped 5; count of bases not matched to a gene: 9. CDR3 length equals 15 residues. The DNA of the CDR3 is TGTGCCAGCAGGCTACGACAGGGTTCGAATGAAAAACTGTTTTTT. Translation: CASRLRQGSNEKLFF.

The rearrangement uses TRBV18 and TRBJ2-3; the match to TRBD2 covers 15 bases. V lost 3 bases and J lost 3; bases outside the gene matches: 4. CDR1 is KGHSH, CDR2 LQKENI, per germline. The CDR3 length is 17 residues. CDR3 coding DNA: TGTGCCAGCTCACCCCGGACTAGCGGGGGGGAAACAGATACGCAGTATTTT. This encodes CASSPRTSGGETDTQYF. The entire variable domain, with the rest obtained from reference TRBV18 and TRBJ2-3, is as follows: NAGVMQNPRHLVRRRGQEARLRCSPMKGHSHVYWYRQLPEEGLKFMVYLQKENIIDESGMPKERFSAEFPKEGPSILRIQQVVRGDSAAYFCASSPRTSGGETDTQYFGPGTRLTVL.